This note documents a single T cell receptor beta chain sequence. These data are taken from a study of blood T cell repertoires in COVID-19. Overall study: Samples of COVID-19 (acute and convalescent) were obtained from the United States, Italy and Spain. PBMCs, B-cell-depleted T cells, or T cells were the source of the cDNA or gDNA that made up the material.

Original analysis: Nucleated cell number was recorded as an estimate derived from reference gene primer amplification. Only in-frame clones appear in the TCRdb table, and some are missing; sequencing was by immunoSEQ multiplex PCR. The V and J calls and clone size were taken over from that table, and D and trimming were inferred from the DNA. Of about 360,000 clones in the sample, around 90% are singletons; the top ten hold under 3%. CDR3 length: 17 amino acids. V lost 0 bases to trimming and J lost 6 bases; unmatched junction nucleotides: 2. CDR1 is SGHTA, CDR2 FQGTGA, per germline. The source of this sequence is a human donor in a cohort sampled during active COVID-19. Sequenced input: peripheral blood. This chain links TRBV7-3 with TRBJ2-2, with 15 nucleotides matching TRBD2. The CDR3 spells CASSLTGTSGRSGELFF. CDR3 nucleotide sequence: TGTGCCAGCAGCTTAACTGGGACTAGCGGGAGGTCCGGGGAGCTGTTTTTT.